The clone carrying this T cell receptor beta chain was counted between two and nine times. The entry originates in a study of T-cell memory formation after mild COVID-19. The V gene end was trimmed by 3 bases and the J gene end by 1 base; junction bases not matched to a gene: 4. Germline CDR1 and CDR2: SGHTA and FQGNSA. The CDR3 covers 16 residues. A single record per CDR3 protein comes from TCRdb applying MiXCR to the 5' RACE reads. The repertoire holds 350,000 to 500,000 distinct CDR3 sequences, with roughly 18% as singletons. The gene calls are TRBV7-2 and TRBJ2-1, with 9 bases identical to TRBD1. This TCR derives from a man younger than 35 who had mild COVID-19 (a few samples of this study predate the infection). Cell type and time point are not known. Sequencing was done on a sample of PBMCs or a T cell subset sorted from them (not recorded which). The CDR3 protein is CASSFSGTGSYNEQFF. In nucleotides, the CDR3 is TGTGCCAGCAGCTTTTCCGGGACAGGGTCCTACAATGAGCAGTTCTTC. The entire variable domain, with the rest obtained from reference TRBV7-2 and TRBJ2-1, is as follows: GAGVSQSPSNKVTEKGKDVELRCDPISGHTALYWYRQSLGQGLEFLIYFQGNSAPDKSGLPSDRFSAERTGGSVSTLTIQRTQQEDSAVYLCASSFSGTGSYNEQFFGPGTRLTVL.